This T cell receptor beta chain was captured by sequencing in a study of identical twins. TCRdb reprocessed the 5' RACE reads with MiXCR, giving one entry per CDR3 protein. The sample lists hundreds of thousands of distinct CDR3 sequences, around a sixth occurring once. Germline V CDR1 and CDR2: DFQATT, SNEGSKA (reference sequence). This CDR3 spans 13 amino acids. Trimming cost V 2 bases and J 7 bases, with 13 bases left between them. The same sample was also studied in work on T cells expressing NK-cell markers.

Material for sequencing was PBMCs. The TCR originated in a young woman in good health. The chain employs TRBV20-1 and TRBJ2-3; no clear D gene. CDR3 loop: CSARYFIPYTQYF. DNA for the CDR3: TGCAGTGCTAGATACTTTATCCCCTATACGCAGTATTTT.